Reported below is one T cell receptor beta chain. These data are taken from a study of cytomegalovirus exposure and HLA in healthy donors. PCR employed 60 Vbeta and 13 Jbeta primers. Sequencing was performed with immunoSEQ multiplex PCR; in TCRdb, only in-frame clones are kept and a portion is missing. Seen here are roughly 150,000 clones, approximately 71% observed once, and the top ten hold approximately 2%. The CDR3 loop spans 17 amino acids. After removal of 8 bases from V and 0 bases from J, the junction contained 9 bases not matched to a gene. The germline CDR1 and CDR2 sequences are SNHLY and FYNNEI.

The chain links TRBV2 to TRBJ2-3; the match to TRBD2 covers 12 bases. The source material was PBMCs. This receptor was obtained from a man aged 25 to 40 in good health and CMV-seronegative. CDR3 nucleotides: TGTGCCAGCCGACTAGCGGGGGACTTTATTAGCACAGATACGCAGTATTTT. As protein: CASRLAGDFISTDTQYF.